These T cell receptor beta chains were read from a single sample in a study of T cell repertoires in cytomegalovirus infection. One entry per CDR3 protein, called by TCRdb with MiXCR from the reads. Of a few hundred thousand distinct CDR3 sequences listed, about 15% are singletons. The sequenced material came from CD8+ T cells from PBMCs. All receptors come from a human donor in good health (CMV status not recorded). Some clones in this sample may be carry-over from other donors' samples. Each CDR3 is given with its conserved first and last residue. D genes are given only for firm matches. Clone size is shown for a subset of rows, as once, few, many or a class of expanded clone.

14	many	TRBV6-2/TRBV6-3	.	TRBJ2-5	CASSLLGGSIPQYF	TGTGCCAGCAGTTTGTTGGGCGGCTCGATTCCCCAGTACTTC
16	many	TRBV28	TRBD1	TRBJ1-3	CASTAQGVYSGNTIYF	TGTGCCAGCACCGCACAGGGGGTTTACTCTGGAAACACCATATATTTT
14	many	TRBV4-3	.	TRBJ2-7	CASSQGVESYEQYF	TGCGCCAGCAGCCAAGGGGTCGAGTCCTACGAGCAGTACTTC
22	few	TRBV11-2	.	TRBJ2-1	CASSFTGSISEIQIDKLNEQFF	TGTGCCAGCAGCTTTACAGGGTCAATTTCGGAGATCCAAATAGACAAATTGAATGAGCAGTTCTTC
17	many	TRBV19	.	TRBJ1-6	CASSISDSGSYNSPLHF	TGTGCCAGTAGTATTTCAGACAGCGGCTCCTATAATTCACCCCTCCACTTT
14	.	TRBV13	.	TRBJ1-2	CASSLGEGNYGYTF	TGTGCCAGCAGCCTGGGGGAGGGAAACTATGGCTACACCTTC
13	many	TRBV6-5	.	TRBJ2-5	CASSYTGRETQYF	TGTGCCAGCAGTTACACAGGGCGAGAGACCCAGTACTTC
14	many	TRBV7-2	.	TRBJ2-7	CASSLDPVSYEQYF	TGTGCCAGCAGCTTAGACCCGGTCTCCTACGAGCAGTACTTC
17	few	TRBV7-6	TRBD2	TRBJ2-5	CASSRLGGGGIQETQYF	TGTGCCAGCAGCCGTCTAGGCGGGGGGGGTATACAAGAGACCCAGTACTTC
17	few	TRBV12-3/TRBV12-4	TRBD2	TRBJ2-1	CASSPLGLTGGGNEQFF	TGTGCCAGCAGCCCTCTGGGCCTCACGGGGGGGGGAAATGAGCAGTTCTTC
14	many	TRBV7-2	.	TRBJ1-1	CASSNSWGNTEAFF	TGTGCCAGCAGTAATAGTTGGGGGAATACTGAAGCTTTCTTT
15	many	TRBV7-6	.	TRBJ1-5	CASSPGLGGGQPQHF	TGTGCCAGCAGCCCCGGGTTGGGAGGGGGACAGCCCCAGCATTTT
14	.	TRBV28	TRBD1	TRBJ1-2	CASSLGDRVYGYTF	TGTGCCAGCAGTTTAGGGGACAGGGTTTATGGCTACACCTTC
15	few	TRBV5-5	.	TRBJ1-4	CASSPGGQGEEKLFF	TGTGCCAGCAGCCCCGGCGGGCAGGGTGAGGAAAAACTGTTTTTT
15	few	TRBV28	.	TRBJ1-6	CASSLSGPYNSPLHF	TGTGCCAGCAGTTTGTCCGGGCCCTATAATTCACCCCTCCACTTT
17	few	TRBV2	.	TRBJ2-2	CASSEIARGPSTGELFF	TGTGCCAGCAGTGAAATTGCGCGGGGGCCGAGTACCGGGGAGCTGTTTTTT
17	few	TRBV7-6	.	TRBJ2-5	CASSLEVSNIGWETQYF	TGTGCCAGCAGCTTAGAAGTTAGTAACATTGGGTGGGAGACCCAGTACTTC
11	.	TRBV29-1	.	TRBJ2-7	CSVEWGYEQYF	TGCAGCGTTGAGTGGGGGTACGAGCAGTACTTC
15	few	TRBV25-1	.	TRBJ2-7	CASSDPRQGGYEQYF	TGTGCCAGCAGTGATCCGAGACAGGGAGGCTACGAGCAGTACTTC
14	many	TRBV7-9	.	TRBJ2-7	CASSTGGSPYEQYF	TGTGCCAGCAGCACTGGGGGGTCACCCTACGAGCAGTACTTC
15	many	TRBV7-2	.	TRBJ2-7	CASSSEPGGRYEQYF	TGTGCCAGCAGCTCGGAACCGGGGGGCCGCTACGAGCAGTACTTC
17	.	TRBV19	.	TRBJ1-3	CASTKEGRARSGNTIYF	TGTGCCAGTACCAAGGAGGGACGGGCACGCTCTGGAAACACCATATATTTT
17	.	TRBV2	TRBD1	TRBJ1-6	CASRGDSPSSYNSPLHF	TGTGCCAGCAGGGGGGACAGTCCGAGCTCCTATAATTCACCCCTCCACTTT
16	.	TRBV4-1	TRBD1	TRBJ1-5	CASSLNPGTDNQPQHF	TGCGCCAGCAGCCTCAATCCCGGGACAGATAATCAGCCCCAGCATTTT